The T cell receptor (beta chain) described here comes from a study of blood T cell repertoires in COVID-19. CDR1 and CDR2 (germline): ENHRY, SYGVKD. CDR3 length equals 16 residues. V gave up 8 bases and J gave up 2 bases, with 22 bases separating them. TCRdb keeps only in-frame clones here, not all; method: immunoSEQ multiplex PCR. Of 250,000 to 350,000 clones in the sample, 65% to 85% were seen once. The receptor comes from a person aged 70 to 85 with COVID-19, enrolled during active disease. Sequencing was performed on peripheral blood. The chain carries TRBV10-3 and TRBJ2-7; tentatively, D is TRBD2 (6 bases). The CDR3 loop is CAIGLPTRTRAYEQYF. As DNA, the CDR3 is TGTGCCATCGGACTGCCGACTAGAACCCGTGCCTACGAGCAGTACTTC.